Presented here are 19 T cell receptor beta chains from one specimen sequenced in a study of T-cell reconstitution after alpha-beta-depleted transplantation in children. Construction of the TCRbeta library involved unique molecular identifiers. TCRdb fed the PCR reads into MiXCR, producing one record per CDR3 protein. The profile shows about 130,000 distinct CDR3 sequences, 8% to 10% of them singletons. Here the sequenced sample was PBMCs, mostly from graft donor cells, taken 180 days after TCRalphabeta/CD19-depleted stem cell transplant. The receptor set was obtained from a girl less than two years old who had a stem cell transplant for combined immunodeficiency, so the T cells may come from the graft donor.

This chain links TRBV2 with TRBJ2-2, with D perhaps matching TRBD2 (6 bases). Germline loops: CDR1 SNHLY, CDR2 FYNNEI. Between the trimmed V and J ends, which lost 6 bases and 4 bases, there was a span of 12 bases. This CDR3 is built from 14 residues. In DNA, the CDR3 is TGTGCCAGCAGGGCAGGGAGGATCACCGGGGAGCTGTTTTTT. Its translation is CASRAGRITGELFF.

The gene calls are TRBV5-1 and TRBJ2-7, with D perhaps given as TRBD1 or TRBD2 (5 bases each). The CDR3 runs to 15 residues. The V end was cut by 2 bases, the J end by 2 bases, with 14 bases between. In germline, CDR1 is SGHRS, CDR2 YFSETQ. The CDR3, as DNA: TGCGCCAGCAGCTTTGGGGGTAGCAGGGCCTACGAGCAGTACTTC. Amino acids: CASSFGGSRAYEQYF. Variable domain in full (rest from reference TRBV5-1 and TRBJ2-7): KAGVTQTPRYLIKTRGQQVTLSCSPISGHRSVSWYQQTPGQGLQFLFEYFSETQRNKGNFPGRFSGRQFSNSRSEMNVSTLELGDSALYLCASSFGGSRAYEQYFGPGTRLTVT.

The V call is TRBV12-3 or TRBV12-4, the J call TRBJ1-1, with D perhaps matching TRBD1 (6 bases). Trimming left V 2 bases short and J 1 base short, with 11 bases between. The CDR3 has 15 amino acids. The CDR3 region is CASSLYMGANTEAFF. The DNA of the CDR3 is TGTGCCAGCAGTTTATATATGGGGGCGAACACTGAAGCTTTCTTT.

With regard to this clonotype: At one end, the junction sequence differs from germline, possibly due to a read error. The V call is TRBV5-4, the J call TRBJ2-1; TRBD1 might be the D (5 bases). Germline V gene data show CDR1 as SGHNT and CDR2 as YYREEE (reference sequence). The CDR3 runs 14 residues. The CDR3 spells CASSLGHLYNVQFF. The CDR3, as DNA: TGTGCCAGCAGCCTGGGGCACCTTTACAATGTGCAGTTCTTC.

The chain uses TRBV12-3 or TRBV12-4 and TRBJ1-2; D might be TRBD1 (5 bases). The germline V and J ends were trimmed by 5 bases and 8 bases, with 21 bases remaining between them. The CDR3 is 15 amino acids. CDR3 in amino acids: CASSPYSQGMEGYTF. In DNA form, the CDR3 reads TGTGCCAGCAGTCCCTATTCTCAGGGTATGGAAGGCTACACCTTC.

Only a few counts were recorded for this clonotype. The V call is TRBV12-3 or TRBV12-4, the J call TRBJ2-7, with D perhaps matching TRBD2 (5 bases). The CDR3 totals 15 residues. V was clipped by 3 bases and J by 1 base, with 13 bases between them. The CDR3 bases are TGTGCCAGCAGTTTCGTCCTAAGAGGGTCCTACGAGCAGTACTTC. Protein sequence: CASSFVLRGSYEQYF.

This clonotype occurred many times. The chain joins TRBV9 to TRBJ1-1, with D possibly matching TRBD1 (6 bases). The CDR3 has 14 residues. The V end lost 3 bases, the J end lost 1 base, and 10 bases lay between the germline ends. CDR1 is SGDLS, CDR2 YYNGEE, per germline. For the CDR3, the DNA is TGTGCCAGCAGCGCCCTACAGGGGAACACTGAAGCTTTCTTT. It encodes CASSALQGNTEAFF.

The chain recombines TRBV10-3 with TRBJ2-5, with D maybe TRBD2 (5 bases). V was trimmed by 0 bases and J by 5 bases, leaving 10 bases between them. From germline, CDR1 is ENHRY and CDR2 SYGVKD. The CDR3 contains 14 residues. CDR3 in DNA: TGTGCCATCAGTGAGTCGACTCGCGGGGAGACCCAGTACTTC. Protein sequence: CAISESTRGETQYF.

This clonotype was found a few times. This chain links TRBV5-1 with TRBJ1-2; TRBD1 is a possible D gene (5 bases). The ends were cut back, 0 bases at V and 7 bases at J, with 16 bases in the middle. Germline CDR1 and CDR2: SGHRS and YFSETQ. This CDR3 has 15 amino acids. CDR3 sequence (DNA): TGCGCCAGCAGCTTGGATCCAGGGATAGGGATTGGCTACACCTTC. This codes for CASSLDPGIGIGYTF.

This clonotype turned up a few times. This sequence joins TRBV5-6 and TRBJ2-1, with 7 nucleotides matching TRBD2. Trimming removed 1 base from V and 4 bases from J; junction bases left unmatched: 5. Germline V gene data show CDR1 as SGHDT and CDR2 as YYEEEE. The CDR3 is 15 amino acids. The CDR3 protein is CASSLYLAVYNEQFF. The CDR3 DNA reads as TGTGCCAGCAGCTTGTACCTAGCGGTTTACAATGAGCAGTTCTTC. Full variable domain (remainder filled in from reference TRBV5-6 and TRBJ2-1): DAGVTQSPTHLIKTRGQQVTLRCSPKSGHDTVSWYQQALGQGPQFIFQYYEEEERQRGNFPDRFSGHQFPNYSSELNVNALLLGDSALYLCASSLYLAVYNEQFFGPGTRLTVL.

The chain recombines TRBV3-1 with TRBJ1-1; D is undetermined. The V and J ends lost 0 bases and 0 bases respectively, with 14 bases between them. Germline CDR1 LGHDT, CDR2 YNNKEL (reference sequence). CDR3 length: 17 residues. In DNA, the CDR3 is TGTGCCAGCAGCCAAGATGCGAGGAGAGGCATGAACACTGAAGCTTTCTTT. Its translation: CASSQDARRGMNTEAFF.

This chain uses TRBV20-1 with TRBJ2-1; TRBD2 agrees at 7 bases. V was pared by 7 bases and J by 4 bases, with 7 bases of the junction left unmatched. The CDR3 contains 13 residues. Germline CDR1 is DFQATT and CDR2 is SNEGSKA (reference sequence). The CDR3 nucleotides read TGCAGTGGCCAGAGAGCGGGATACAATGAGCAGTTCTTC. It yields the protein CSGQRAGYNEQFF.

This chain joins TRBV5-6 and TRBJ2-7, with 9 nucleotides matching TRBD1. CDR3 length: 15 residues. Unmatched junction bases numbered 13, after V lost 9 bases and J lost 3 bases. Germline V gene lookup returns CDR1 SGHDT and CDR2 YYEEEE. CDR3 residues: CAIGPTGQGFYEQYF. The CDR3 DNA reads TGTGCCATCGGCCCTACGGGACAGGGCTTCTACGAGCAGTACTTC.

This clonotype has a single count. The chain employs TRBV4-3 and TRBJ2-1; 12 nucleotides line up with TRBD2. The CDR3 loop spans 17 amino acids. Germline V gives CDR1 LGHNA, CDR2 YSLEER. Unmatched junction bases numbered 11, after V lost 4 bases and J lost 7 bases. The CDR3 DNA reads as TGCGCCAGCAGCCGTAAGACTAGCGGGGGCATTTCGAATGAGCAGTTCTTC. This encodes CASSRKTSGGISNEQFF.

This clonotype came up a few times. The V and J genes are TRBV20-1 and TRBJ2-2; tentatively, D is TRBD2 (6 bases). Germline V gene data show CDR1 as DFQATT and CDR2 as SNEGSKA (reference sequence). CDR3 length equals 17 residues. V was cut by 0 bases and J by 1 base, with 15 bases left in between. The CDR3 nucleotides are TGCAGTGCTAGAGAGCCGGGAGAGCGGGTGAACACCGGGGAGCTGTTTTTT. This gives the protein CSAREPGERVNTGELFF.

This clonotype was counted a few times. The chain combines TRBV6-1 with TRBJ1-1; a weak D match, TRBD1 (5 bases). The V end lost 6 bases, the J end lost 2 bases, and 13 bases lay between the germline ends. Germline V gene data show CDR1 as MNHNS and CDR2 as SASEGT. The CDR3 runs 14 residues. As DNA, the CDR3 is TGTGCCAGCAGCCCCGTTCGGGGCAACACTGAAGCTTTCTTT. As protein: CASSPVRGNTEAFF.

J is TRBJ2-5 and V is TRBV20-1; 7 positions match TRBD2. Germline-derived CDR1 and CDR2 are DFQATT and SNEGSKA (reference sequence). Unmatched junction bases numbered 11, after V lost 0 bases and J lost 4 bases. This CDR3 is built from 16 residues. Written as DNA, the CDR3 is TGCAGTGCTAGAGATCTCTTGGCGGGAGAAATAGAGACCCAGTACTTC. Amino acids: CSARDLLAGEIETQYF.

The table lists this clonotype with a few counts. The genes are TRBV6-5 and TRBJ2-1, with 7 bases matching TRBD1. The CDR3 totals 16 residues. Trimming removed 2 bases from V and 0 bases from J; junction bases left unmatched: 4. CDR1 and CDR2 (germline): MNHEY, SVGAGI. For the CDR3, the DNA is TGTGCCAGCAGTTACGAGGGGGCTAGCTCCTACAATGAGCAGTTCTTC. This codes for CASSYEGASSYNEQFF.

This clonotype was seen a few times. The chain has TRBV6-2 or TRBV6-3 and TRBJ2-2, with D unclear. V was clipped by 7 bases and J by 1 base, with 10 bases between them. Germline-derived CDR1 and CDR2 are MNHEY and SVGEGT. The CDR3 is 14 amino acids. CDR3 nucleotides: TGTGCCAGCAATAGACGCCGGAACACCGGGGAGCTGTTTTTT. Its translation: CASNRRRNTGELFF.